The next 17 T cell receptor beta chains were all read from a single sample in a study of Tregs in tolerant kidney transplant recipients. Profiling relied on immunoSEQ multiplex PCR, and the TCRdb table lists in-frame clones only, not all of them. Its table records 20,000 to 30,000 clones. Related graft donors supplied nonmyeloablative bone marrow transplants, and mixed chimerism was transient. Sequences were derived from CD4+ T cells from blood (PBMCs), sampled 6 months after the transplant. Receptors originate from a human patient who received a combined kidney and bone marrow transplant. Some T cells may be transferred from the graft donor.

The sequenced part of the CDR3 DNA is TGTGCCAGCAGCCGCCCGGGAAGCGGCTATGGC. It specifies CASSRPGSGYG. The CDR3 in its entirety is CASSRPGSGYGYTF. This chain connects TRBV6-2 or TRBV6-3 to TRBJ1-2, with D unclear. The read comes to an end 3 residues before the CDR3 does, leaving the germline J gene to fill in the end. Germline CDR1 MNHEY, CDR2 SVGEGT. The CDR3 is 14 amino acids. The V and J ends lost 6 bases and 4 bases respectively, with 15 bases between them.

Note on this clone: Sequencing ends 3 residues short of the CDR3 end; the germline J gene provides the rest. The chain links TRBV19 to TRBJ2-1; unclear D gene. There are 13 residues in the CDR3. The V gene's germline CDR1 is LNHDA and CDR2 SQIVND (reference sequence). V was trimmed by 3 bases and J by 5 bases, leaving 8 bases between them. The CDR3 bases that were read are TGTGCCAGTAGTATCAACTTACACAATGAG. Translation: CASSINLHNE. The full CDR3 is CASSINLHNEQFF.

Of note for this clone: Sequencing ends 3 residues short of the CDR3 end; the germline J gene provides the rest. The chain combines TRBV19 with TRBJ2-3, with TRBD2 matching 12 bases. This CDR3 is built from 16 residues. Germline-derived CDR1 and CDR2 are LNHDA and SQIVND (reference sequence). Unmatched junction bases numbered 5, after V lost 5 bases and J lost 2 bases. This CDR3 is CASSLRLAGVTDTQYF. The covered CDR3 bases are TGTGCCAGTAGTCTCCGACTAGCGGGGGTCACAGATACG.

Comments on this clone: The read ends 3 residues shy of where the CDR3 ends; the end is completed using the germline J gene. The chain uses TRBV7-9 and TRBJ1-2; D gene ambiguous. CDR1 and CDR2 (germline): SEHNR, FQNEAQ (reference sequence). The CDR3 extends over 13 amino acids. CDR3 loop: CASSLAIAYGYTF. CDR3 DNA (partial): TGTGCCAGCAGCTTAGCGATCGCCTACGGC.

Worth noting for this clone: The read terminates 3 residues ahead of where the CDR3 ends, so the germline J gene completes it. The chain recombines TRBV7-9 with TRBJ1-5; D possibly corresponds to TRBD1 (6 bases). In germline, CDR1 is SEHNR, CDR2 FQNEAQ (reference sequence). V lost 5 bases to trimming and J lost 1 base, with 9 bases between them. The CDR3 consists of 14 residues. The CDR3 is CASSRTGSNQPQHF. The CDR3 DNA, read in part, is TGTGCCAGCAGCCGAACAGGGAGCAATCAGCCC.

Points on this clone: Read sequence stops 3 residues before the CDR3 end, and the germline J gene provides the missing end. The chain recombines TRBV10-3 with TRBJ2-1; 10 bases are shared with TRBD2. CDR1 and CDR2 from the germline V gene are ENHRY and SYGVKD. Trimming took 7 bases from V and 2 from J; bases not matched to a gene: 5. This CDR3 spans 15 amino acids. CDR3 DNA (partial): TGTGCCATCACTAGGACTAGCGGCGCCTACAATGAG. Its protein product is CAITRTSGAYNE. The whole CDR3 reads CAITRTSGAYNEQFF.

As to this clone: With the read ending 3 residues before the CDR3 end, the germline J gene is used to fill in that end. The genes are TRBV28 and TRBJ2-4, with D possibly TRBD2 on 7 matching bases. This CDR3 region has 17 residues. Germline CDR1 and CDR2: MDHEN and SYDVKM. V lost 6 bases and J lost 1, with 19 bases in between. The DNA read from the CDR3 is TGTGCCAGCAGCCAAAGGTTCGGGGGGCTGGCCAAAAACATT. Amino acids: CASSQRFGGLAKNI. The CDR3 in its entirety is CASSQRFGGLAKNIQYF.

To note about this clone: The read falls 3 residues short of the CDR3 end, and the missing part is taken from the germline J gene. This chain joins TRBV5-1 and TRBJ2-6, with TRBD1 identical over 10 bases. J lost 4 bases, V lost 0 bases, and 13 bases had no gene match. The germline V gene encodes CDR1 SGHRS and CDR2 YFSETQ. The CDR3 has 20 amino acids. The covered CDR3 bases are TGCGCCAGCAGCTTGGCCAGGTTTGGGACAGGGGAAGGCGGGGCCAACGTC. Protein sequence: CASSLARFGTGEGGANV. The whole CDR3 sequence reads CASSLARFGTGEGGANVLTF.

On this clone: The CDR3 goes on 3 residues after the read ends, and that part is filled in from the germline J gene. The J gene is TRBJ1-1, the V gene TRBV20-1; possible D gene TRBD1, 5 bases. V lost 1 base, J lost 3 bases, and 12 bases lay in between. The CDR3 has 14 amino acids. The germline gives CDR1 DFQATT, CDR2 SNEGSKA (reference sequence). The CDR3 loop reads CSARGMGGDTEAFF. The DNA read from the CDR3 is TGCAGTGCTAGAGGTATGGGGGGGGACACTGAA.

Points on this clone: From the germline J gene comes the end of the CDR3, since the read stops 3 residues before it. The chain joins TRBV19 to TRBJ1-1, with 8 bases identical to TRBD1. The ends lost 5 bases at V and 4 bases at J; junction bases unmatched: 6. This CDR3 region has 14 residues. Germline assignment: CDR1 LNHDA and CDR2 SQIVND (reference sequence). This chain's CDR3 is CASSRDRRITEAFF. The covered CDR3 bases are TGTGCCAGTAGTCGGGACAGGCGGATCACTGAA.

The DNA read from the CDR3 is TGTGCCAGCAGTCAAAAAGAGACC. This gives the protein CASSQKET. The complete CDR3 reads CASSQKETQYF. The chain has TRBV7-2 and TRBJ2-5, with no clear D. The CDR3 extends 3 residues past the end of the read, so its final part is completed from the germline J gene. Deletions cut 6 bases from V and 3 bases from J, with 5 bases between. The germline gives CDR1 SGHTA, CDR2 FQGNSA. This CDR3 comprises 11 residues.

About this clone itself: With the read ending 3 residues before the CDR3 end, the germline J gene is used to fill in that end. This chain uses TRBV5-1 with TRBJ2-7; weak D call: TRBD2 (5 bases). Germline CDR1 reads SGHRS; CDR2 reads YFSETQ. The V end was cut by 0 bases, the J end by 1 base, with 14 bases between. The CDR3 spans 16 residues. The CDR3 bases that were read are TGCGCCAGCAGCTTGGCCCCCAGCGGTGTTTCCTACGAG. It specifies CASSLAPSGVSYE. In full, the CDR3 is CASSLAPSGVSYEQYF.

Remarks on this clone: The DNA ends 3 residues before the CDR3 does, and the rest of the CDR3 is filled in from the germline J gene. The chain employs TRBV18 and TRBJ1-2; 9 bases map to TRBD1. V was clipped by 3 bases and J by 4 bases; unmatched bases: 9. This CDR3 is 16 amino acids long. Germline CDR1 reads KGHSH; CDR2 reads LQKENI. This CDR3 is CASSPPGQGVSYGYTF. CDR3 DNA (partial): TGTGCCAGCTCACCCCCGGGACAGGGAGTTAGCTATGGC.

As concerns this clone: The read comes to an end 3 residues before the CDR3 does, leaving the germline J gene to fill in the end. This rearrangement joins TRBV18 to TRBJ1-2, with D unresolved. This CDR3 region has 16 residues. CDR1 and CDR2 from the germline V gene are KGHSH and LQKENI. The DNA read from the CDR3 is TGTGCCAGCTCACCACCGCCAGCTGTGGGCGAGTGGGGC. This translates into CASSPPPAVGEWG. The full CDR3 is CASSPPPAVGEWGYTF. The whole variable domain, remainder taken from reference TRBV18 and TRBJ1-2, is NAGVMQNPRHLVRRRGQEARLRCSPMKGHSHVYWYRQLPEEGLKFMVYLQKENIIDESGMPKERFSAEFPKEGPSILRIQQVVRGDSAAYFCASSPPPAVGEWGYTFGSGTRLTVV.

In the case of this clone: The observed sequence ends 3 residues before the CDR3 terminus, with the missing tail filled in from the germline J gene. The V and J genes are TRBV9 and TRBJ1-6; 7 bases map to TRBD1. The CDR3 has 17 amino acids. The trim removed 3 bases at V and 3 bases at J, leaving 9 bases unmatched. Germline assignment: CDR1 SGDLS and CDR2 YYNGEE. This CDR3 reads CASSGGIQGRYNSPLHF. CDR3 bases read: TGTGCCAGCAGCGGGGGCATACAGGGGCGCTATAATTCACCC.

A remark on this clone: The observed sequence ends 3 residues before the CDR3 terminus, with the missing tail filled in from the germline J gene. The rearrangement links TRBV2 to TRBJ1-5; 8 bases line up with TRBD1. Looked up from germline, CDR1 is SNHLY and CDR2 is FYNNEI. CDR3 length equals 17 residues. V shed 6 bases and J 0 bases; nucleotides not matched to a gene: 10. CDR3 DNA (partial): TGTGCCAGCAGGAAGGGGGACAGGATCAGTAGCAATCAGCCC. Its translation is CASRKGDRISSNQP. The complete CDR3 sequence is CASRKGDRISSNQPQHF.

Of note for this clone: The read terminates 3 residues ahead of where the CDR3 ends, so the germline J gene completes it. The V and J genes are TRBV19 and TRBJ2-3; 11 bases fit TRBD2. Germline values: CDR1 LNHDA, CDR2 SQIVND (reference sequence). V lost 4 bases and J lost 6; bases outside the gene matches: 15. The CDR3 is made up of 18 amino acids. The sequenced part of the CDR3 DNA is TGTGCCAGTAGTACCACCCCAATTAGCGGGAGGGCCGTCGATACG. It specifies CASSTTPISGRAVDT. The full CDR3 is CASSTTPISGRAVDTQYF.